What follows are 2 T cell receptor beta chains derived from one specimen sequenced in a study of T cell changes during pregnancy in multiple sclerosis. The table came from immunoSEQ multiplex PCR; TCRdb's copy has only in-frame clones and leaves some out. The table lists 35,000 to 45,000 clones, more than 75% of them singletons. The sequencing used peripheral blood, collected in the third trimester of pregnancy. Every receptor here comes from a female donor in good health, enrolled as a control in a pregnancy study.

The chain couples TRBV14 to TRBJ1-1; D may be TRBD1 (6 bases). From germline, CDR1 is SGHDN and CDR2 FVKESK. The V end was cut by 7 bases, the J end by 1 base, with 13 bases between. The CDR3 spans 14 residues. CDR3 loop: CASTPQGPNTEAFF. DNA for the CDR3: TGTGCCAGCACACCACAGGGCCCGAACACTGAAGCTTTCTTT.

The rearrangement joins TRBV28 to TRBJ1-4; 10 bases line up with TRBD1. Per the germline V gene, CDR1 is MDHEN and CDR2 is SYDVKM. The CDR3 length is 14 residues. With V trimmed by 3 bases and J by 6 bases, 1 base remained unmatched. The CDR3 sequence is CASSLGTGDEKLFF. The CDR3 DNA sequence: TGTGCCAGCAGTTTGGGGACAGGGGATGAAAAACTGTTTTTT.